This passage covers 32 T cell receptor beta chains from one sample sequenced in a study of tumor-infiltrating lymphocytes in localized non-small cell lung cancer. Some clones are missing from TCRdb's copy, which holds only in-frame ones; the method was immunoSEQ multiplex PCR. The sample includes 11,000 to 15,000 clones, 81% of them seen just once. Sequenced: lung tumor tissue. Every receptor here comes from a human donor with non-small cell lung cancer.

As concerns this clone: At one end the junction does not follow the germline gene, possibly because of a read error. The V and J genes are TRBV7-2 and TRBJ2-1; D is unclear. The CDR3 consists of 13 residues. Germline-derived CDR1 and CDR2 are SGHTA and FQGNSA. The CDR3 sequence: CASSQEQTLEQFF. CDR3 nucleotides: TGCGCCAGCAGCCAAGAACAAACTTTGGAGCAGTTCTTC.

V is TRBV2 and J is TRBJ1-2, with D uncertain. CDR1 and CDR2 from the germline V gene are SNHLY and FYNNEI. V lost 5 bases and J lost 2, with 18 bases in between. The CDR3 loop spans 16 amino acids. CDR3 in amino acids: CASSSPGSLVNYGYTF. The CDR3 coding sequence is TGTGCCAGCAGTTCTCCCGGGTCCCTCGTCAACTATGGCTACACCTTC. The full variable domain, completed using reference TRBV2 and TRBJ1-2, is EPEVTQTPSHQVTQMGQEVILRCVPISNHLYFYWYRQILGQKVEFLVSFYNNEISEKSEIFDDQFSVERPDGSNFTLKIRSTKLEDSAMYFCASSSPGSLVNYGYTFGSGTRLTVV.

This clone was observed a handful of times. The V and J genes are TRBV19 and TRBJ1-5; D not resolved. This CDR3 comprises 14 residues. V gave up 1 base and J gave up 1 base, with 5 bases separating them. Germline V gives CDR1 LNHDA, CDR2 SQIVND (reference sequence). CDR3 nucleotide sequence: TGTGCCAGTAGTATAGCCAGGAGCAATCAGCCCCAGCATTTT. It translates to CASSIARSNQPQHF.

This rearrangement joins TRBV6-5 to TRBJ2-7; 8 bases line up with TRBD1. CDR1 and CDR2 from the germline V gene are MNHEY and SVGAGI. Trimming removed 6 bases from V and 2 bases from J; junction bases left unmatched: 6. The CDR3 has 14 amino acids. The CDR3 DNA follows: TGTGCCAGCAGCTGGACAGGGCCGCCCTACGAGCAGTACTTC. It codes for CASSWTGPPYEQYF.

The rearrangement joins TRBV9 to TRBJ2-3, with D perhaps TRBD1 or TRBD2 (5 bases each). Germline CDR1 SGDLS, CDR2 YYNGEE. This CDR3 is built from 14 residues. The V gene lost 1 base and the J gene lost 7 bases, with 13 bases spanning the gap. The CDR3: CASSVIPGTNTQYF. CDR3 sequence (DNA): TGTGCCAGCAGCGTAATTCCGGGGACGAATACGCAGTATTTT. Based on the CDR3 plus reference TRBV9 and TRBJ2-3, the full variable domain is DSGVTQTPKHLITATGQRVTLRCSPRSGDLSVYWYQQSLDQGLQFLIQYYNGEERAKGNILERFSAQQFPDLHSELNLSSLELGDSALYFCASSVIPGTNTQYFGPGTRLTVL.

The rearrangement uses TRBV30 and TRBJ1-1, with TRBD1 matching over 8 bases. Germline lookup yields CDR1 GTSNPN and CDR2 SVGIG (reference sequence). CDR3 length: 14 residues. Trimming cost V 1 base and J 3 bases; bases outside gene matches: 4. The CDR3 bases are TGTGCCTGGAGTGGGACAGGGTATTACACTGAAGCTTTCTTT. Translated: CAWSGTGYYTEAFF.

V usage is TRBV5-1 and J usage is TRBJ2-5, with 10 bases matching TRBD2. Germline V CDR1 and CDR2: SGHRS, YFSETQ. The length of the CDR3 is 15 residues. V gave up 4 bases and J gave up 6 bases; unmatched junction bases: 9. Here the CDR3 DNA reads TGCGCCAGCAGCGAGGGGAGCGGGAGGGGGCAGACCCAGTACTTC. Translated, it gives CASSEGSGRGQTQYF.

The chain carries TRBV7-9 and TRBJ2-5; D not resolved. The CDR3 is 15 amino acids. Looked up from germline, CDR1 is SEHNR and CDR2 is FQNEAQ (reference sequence). V was clipped by 4 bases and J by 6 bases, with 18 bases between them. CDR3 protein: CASSYGSLPRQTQYF. The CDR3 region has the DNA TGTGCCAGCAGCTATGGATCCTTACCCAGGCAGACCCAGTACTTC.

This clone was counted a single time. This chain's CDR3 is CASSESLRDRDRGYTF. As DNA, the CDR3 is TGTGCCAGCAGTGAATCACTCCGGGACAGGGACAGAGGCTACACCTTC. The chain is built from TRBV2 and TRBJ1-2; 9 nucleotides match TRBD1. Germline V lookup: CDR1 SNHLY, CDR2 FYNNEI. This CDR3 is built from 16 residues. The trim removed 2 bases at V and 8 bases at J, leaving 12 bases unmatched.

The J gene is TRBJ2-7, the V gene TRBV28; perhaps TRBD2 as D (6 bases). Germline V lookup: CDR1 MDHEN, CDR2 SYDVKM. The CDR3 spans 13 residues. V was pared by 2 bases and J by 1 base, with 6 bases between. The DNA for the CDR3 is TGTGCCAGCAGTTTAGGGACTTCCTACGAGCAGTACTTC. Protein: CASSLGTSYEQYF.

The gene calls are TRBV11-2 and TRBJ1-1, with 8 nucleotides matching TRBD1. This CDR3 spans 15 amino acids. The V and J ends lost 6 bases and 2 bases, in that order; junction bases with no gene match: 8. Germline CDR1 and CDR2: SGHAT and FQNNGV. CDR3 in DNA: TGTGCCAGCAGACCGAGGACAGGGACCAACACTGAAGCTTTCTTT. This gives the protein CASRPRTGTNTEAFF.

V usage is TRBV7-2 and J usage is TRBJ1-2; D is ambiguous. Germline CDR1 SGHTA, CDR2 FQGNSA. This CDR3 is 13 amino acids long. Trimming shortened V by 6 bases and J by 2 bases, and 10 bases separated the two germline ends. CDR3 DNA sequence: TGTGCCAGCAGGGGAGGGCTAAACTATGGCTACACCTTC. As protein: CASRGGLNYGYTF.

On this clone itself: Compared with germline, one end of the junction differs, possibly owing to a read error. This chain links TRBV19 with TRBJ2-6; D is undetermined. Looked up from germline, CDR1 is LNHDA and CDR2 is SQIVND (reference sequence). The CDR3 is 18 residues long. CDR3 nucleotides: TGTGCCAGTAAGGGTTTGCTCTTAAGCGCCTCTGAGGCCAACGTCCTGACTTTC. As protein: CASKGLLLSASEANVLTF.

This clone counts as medium-sized. The gene calls are TRBV28 and TRBJ2-7, with no clear D. V was trimmed by 5 bases and J by 2 bases, leaving 7 bases between them. The germline V gene encodes CDR1 MDHEN and CDR2 SYDVKM. This CDR3 has 12 amino acids. The CDR3 DNA is TGTGCCAGCAGTCCAATGACCTACGAGCAGTACTTC. This encodes CASSPMTYEQYF.

The rearrangement uses TRBV6-5 and TRBJ1-3; D is unclear. Trimming left V 7 bases short and J 0 bases short, with 13 bases between. This CDR3 contains 15 residues. Germline V gene sequence: CDR1 MNHEY, CDR2 SVGAGI. The CDR3 DNA reads as TGTGCCAGCAAACTGATGGGTTTCTCTGGAAACACCATATATTTT. Translation gives CASKLMGFSGNTIYF.

The CDR3 DNA reads as TGTGCCTGGAGAGTTGGCGGTCGAGGGACCCAGTACTTC. Translating gives CAWRVGGRGTQYF. The chain carries TRBV30 and TRBJ2-5; D unresolved. Deletions cut 3 bases from V and 7 bases from J, with 15 bases between. The CDR3 sequence is 13 residues long. Germline V CDR1 and CDR2: GTSNPN, SVGIG (reference sequence).

The chain joins TRBV6-1 to TRBJ1-5; 8 positions match TRBD1. Trimming at V came to 3 bases and at J to 3 bases, leaving 7 bases not matched to a gene. CDR1 is MNHNS and CDR2 is SASEGT in the germline V gene. The CDR3 consists of 16 residues. The CDR3 DNA is TGTGCCAGCAGTGACTGGACAGGGAAAGTCAATCAGCCCCAGCATTTT. Its translation is CASSDWTGKVNQPQHF.

J is TRBJ2-3 and V is TRBV7-2, with a tentative D call TRBD2 (5 bases). Trimming removed 5 bases at V and 4 bases at J, with 10 bases between. The CDR3 runs 13 residues. Per the germline V gene, CDR1 is SGHTA and CDR2 is FQGNSA. In DNA, the CDR3 is TGTGCCAGCAGCATACCGGGGTCAGATACGCAGTATTTT. Translation: CASSIPGSDTQYF.

This chain uses TRBV9 with TRBJ2-1; 13 bases line up with TRBD2. With V trimmed by 5 bases and J by 0 bases, 11 bases remained unmatched. CDR3 length: 19 amino acids. CDR1 is SGDLS, CDR2 YYNGEE, per germline. This CDR3 reads CASSIRGTSGDSSYNEQFF. The CDR3 bases are TGTGCCAGCAGTATAAGAGGGACTAGCGGGGACAGCTCCTACAATGAGCAGTTCTTC.

This rearrangement joins TRBV28 to TRBJ1-4, with D maybe TRBD1 (5 bases). CDR3 length: 14 residues. CDR1 and CDR2 from the germline V gene are MDHEN and SYDVKM. V lost 4 bases and J 2 bases, leaving 8 bases between the germline ends. The CDR3 DNA follows: TGTGCCAGCAGTTCTGGGGGGACTAATGAAAAACTGTTTTTT. Protein product: CASSSGGTNEKLFF.

The chain employs TRBV6-1 and TRBJ2-5; the match to TRBD1 covers 7 bases. V was clipped by 6 bases and J by 11 bases; unmatched bases: 6. The V gene's germline CDR1 is MNHNS and CDR2 SASEGT. The CDR3 is 11 amino acids. CDR3 sequence: CASSWDREQYF. In DNA, the CDR3 is TGTGCCAGCAGCTGGGACAGAGAGCAGTACTTC.

The CDR3 DNA is TGCGCCAGCAGCTTCGGGACAGGGAAGGGTGAAGCTTTCTTT. Translated: CASSFGTGKGEAFF. This chain links TRBV5-1 with TRBJ1-1, with 9 bases identical to TRBD1. This CDR3 is built from 14 residues. Germline V gene lookup returns CDR1 SGHRS and CDR2 YFSETQ. The V segment lost 2 bases and the J segment 7 bases; nucleotides outside the gene matches: 6.

J is TRBJ2-1 and V is TRBV19, with 12 bases identical to TRBD2. The V gene's germline CDR1 is LNHDA and CDR2 SQIVND (reference sequence). The CDR3 totals 15 residues. The junction had 5 bases not matched to a gene; V was cut back by 5 bases and J by 6 bases. The CDR3 is CASSSTTSGGNEQFF. CDR3 sequence (DNA): TGTGCCAGTAGTTCGACGACTAGCGGGGGCAATGAGCAGTTCTTC.

This clone has only a few counts. The chain has TRBV29-1 and TRBJ1-1; D is undetermined. The CDR3 length is 13 residues. The germline V and J ends were trimmed by 0 bases and 0 bases, with 5 bases remaining between them. CDR1 SQVTM and CDR2 ANQGSEA come from the germline V gene. The CDR3 DNA reads TGCAGCGTTGAAGAGTATCTGAACACTGAAGCTTTCTTT. Translating it yields CSVEEYLNTEAFF.

The chain carries TRBV27 and TRBJ1-1, with D possibly matching TRBD1 (5 bases). Between the trimmed V and J ends, which lost 6 bases and 0 bases, there was a span of 17 bases. The CDR3 spans 16 residues. Germline V CDR1 and CDR2: MNHEY, SMNVEV (reference sequence). The CDR3 region is CASSPQGFLLNTEAFF. The CDR3 nucleotides read TGTGCCAGCAGCCCCCAGGGATTTCTTCTGAACACTGAAGCTTTCTTT.

J is TRBJ1-2 and V is TRBV6-5; D is uncertain. Trimming removed 7 bases from V and 1 base from J, with 7 bases in between. CDR3 length: 12 amino acids. The germline gives CDR1 MNHEY, CDR2 SVGAGI. Here the CDR3 reads CASKLDNYGYTF. Here the CDR3 DNA reads TGTGCCAGCAAATTAGATAACTATGGCTACACCTTC.

The chain combines TRBV5-6 with TRBJ2-3, with D possibly TRBD2 on 6 matching bases. The CDR3 consists of 15 residues. Trimming cost V 2 bases and J 2 bases, with 12 bases left between them. CDR1 and CDR2 from the germline V gene are SGHDT and YYEEEE. The CDR3 reads CASSLELLATDTQYF. In DNA form, the CDR3 reads TGTGCCAGCAGCTTAGAATTACTAGCCACAGATACGCAGTATTTT.

The chain couples TRBV30 to TRBJ1-1; D is uncertain. In germline, CDR1 is GTSNPN, CDR2 SVGIG (reference sequence). This CDR3 contains 12 residues. CDR3 in amino acids: CAIRHQNTEAFF. CDR3 sequence (DNA): TGTGCGATCAGACACCAAAACACTGAAGCTTTCTTT.

The chain has TRBV11-2 and TRBJ2-7; D is ambiguous. Germline V gene data show CDR1 as SGHAT and CDR2 as FQNNGV. There are 14 residues in the CDR3. Trimming took 1 base from V and 1 from J, leaving 8 bases between them. CDR3 amino acids: CASSLGVGSYEQYF. The CDR3, as DNA: TGTGCCAGCAGCTTAGGAGTAGGGTCCTACGAGCAGTACTTC. The full variable domain, with the rest looked up from reference TRBV11-2 and TRBJ2-7, is EAGVAQSPRYKIIEKRQSVAFWCNPISGHATLYWYQQILGQGPKLLIQFQNNGVVDDSQLPKDRFSAERLKGVDSTLKIQPAKLEDSAVYLCASSLGVGSYEQYFGPGTRLTVT.

This clone was recorded only once. The chain carries TRBV19 and TRBJ1-4; the match to TRBD1 covers 8 bases. Germline V gives CDR1 LNHDA, CDR2 SQIVND (reference sequence). The junction had 2 bases not matched to a gene; V was cut back by 1 base and J by 7 bases. This CDR3 has 14 residues. CDR3 loop: CASSIGQGSEKLFF. The CDR3, as DNA: TGTGCCAGTAGTATAGGACAGGGGAGTGAAAAACTGTTTTTT.

The chain couples TRBV19 to TRBJ2-7, with TRBD2 matching over 7 bases. The CDR3 length is 14 residues. Trimming took 4 bases from V and 1 from J; bases not matched to a gene: 4. From germline, CDR1 is LNHDA and CDR2 SQIVND (reference sequence). The CDR3 region has the DNA TGTGCCAGTAGTAATAGCGGGTTTTCCTACGAGCAGTACTTC. This codes for CASSNSGFSYEQYF.

V is TRBV5-8 and J is TRBJ2-5; D gene unclear. Germline lookup yields CDR1 SGHTS and CDR2 YDEGEE. The CDR3 extends over 13 amino acids. Trimming stripped 0 bases from V and 5 bases from J, with 8 bases between. CDR3 coding DNA: TGTGCCAGCAGCTTGGGTCCTCGCGAGACCCAGTACTTC. Its protein is CASSLGPRETQYF.